This T cell receptor (beta chain) was documented in a study of blood T cell repertoires in COVID-19. Study information: Researchers got acute and convalescent COVID-19 samples from the United States, Italy and Spain.

CDR3 length equals 16 residues. Germline-derived CDR1 and CDR2 are SGHKS and YYEKEE (reference sequence). V lost 5 bases to trimming and J lost 8 bases, with 22 bases between them. In the source study's methods: Reference gene primer amplification gave nucleated cell count estimates. Produced via immunoSEQ multiplex PCR; TCRdb's table is partial and in-frame only. V, J and clone size are those of that table, while D and trimming were read from the DNA. The sample has roughly 280,000 clones; roughly 90% are singletons. Seattle's cohort entered during active infection and was followed longitudinally. The chain couples TRBV5-5 to TRBJ1-4, with TRBD1 as a possible D gene (6 bases). The receptor's source is a woman in her thirties with COVID-19, enrolled during active disease. Source material: peripheral blood. This chain's CDR3 is CASSSGGGLGEEKLFF. CDR3 coding DNA: TGTGCCAGCAGTTCTGGGGGCGGTCTAGGGGAGGAAAAACTGTTTTTT.